Listed here are 14 T cell receptor beta chains from one sample, sequenced in a study of human T cells and chemical hapten exposure. Time point described: patch test 2, 6 weeks after DPC sensitization. Stated treatment: therapeutic diphenylcyclopropenone sensitization with weekly scalp DPC. MiXCR was run by TCRdb on the RACE reads, yielding one entry per CDR3 protein. The profile shows approximately 89,000 distinct CDR3 sequences, around 9.6% of them singletons. Sequences were derived from whole blood, sampled in connection with sensitization to the hapten diphenylcyclopropenone (DPC). Receptors originate from a woman aged 30 to 39 with alopecia areata. Some clones in this sample may be carry-over from other donors' samples.

In this sample, this clonotype turned up a few times. The rearrangement uses TRBV20-1 and TRBJ2-7; D unresolved. Germline CDR1 and CDR2: DFQATT and SNEGSKA (reference sequence). The CDR3 extends over 12 amino acids. With 3 bases removed from V and 0 bases from J, the gap between germline ends came to 6 bases. The CDR3 protein is CSARAGSYEQYF. The DNA for the CDR3 is TGCAGTGCTAGGGCCGGCTCCTACGAGCAGTACTTC.

This chain links TRBV20-1 with TRBJ1-1; D is ambiguous. Trimming stripped 3 bases from V and 0 bases from J, with 8 bases between. Germline CDR1 reads DFQATT; CDR2 reads SNEGSKA (reference sequence). The CDR3 runs to 13 residues. The CDR3 DNA reads as TGCAGTGCTAGTAAGAGCCTGAACACTGAAGCTTTCTTT. Amino acids: CSASKSLNTEAFF.

Here the CDR3 reads CASKQQLGGYTF. DNA of the CDR3: TGTGCCTCGAAGCAACAATTGGGGGGCTACACCTTC. V usage is TRBV30 and J usage is TRBJ1-2; D is ambiguous. The germline CDR1 and CDR2 sequences are GTSNPN and SVGIG (reference sequence). The V gene lost 7 bases and the J gene lost 8 bases, with 17 bases spanning the gap. The CDR3 totals 12 residues.

Many counts were recorded for this clonotype. This chain joins TRBV10-3 and TRBJ2-3; D is undetermined. The germline V and J ends were trimmed by 0 bases and 1 base, with 5 bases remaining between them. Germline assignment: CDR1 ENHRY and CDR2 SYGVKD. The CDR3 loop spans 14 amino acids. The CDR3 nucleotides are TGTGCCATCAGTGAGTCGGTAGGCACAGATACGCAGTATTTT. Translated, it gives CAISESVGTDTQYF.

This clonotype has at least ten counts. The chain uses TRBV29-1 and TRBJ1-6, with 8 bases identical to TRBD1. This CDR3 region has 12 residues. Looked up from germline, CDR1 is SQVTM and CDR2 is ANQGSEA. CDR3 sequence (DNA): TGCAGTGCCGGGACAGGAGAATCACCCCTCCACTTT. It is translated as CSAGTGESPLHF.

The V and J genes are TRBV12-3 or TRBV12-4 and TRBJ1-1, with 8 bases identical to TRBD1. Germline trimming cut 6 bases from V and 5 bases from J; bases unmatched to any gene: 8. The CDR3 runs to 14 residues. CDR3 sequence (DNA): TGTGCCAGCAGCCGAATGCAGGGGGCTACTGAAGCTTTCTTT. Amino acids: CASSRMQGATEAFF.

This clonotype was recorded at least ten times. V is TRBV14 and J is TRBJ2-4; possible D gene TRBD2, 6 bases. This CDR3 region has 14 residues. Germline V CDR1 and CDR2: SGHDN, FVKESK. V was trimmed by 3 bases and J by 11 bases, leaving 17 bases between them. The CDR3 DNA follows: TGTGCCAGCAGCCACTGGTCGCGACTAGATGTTCAGTACTTC. Translating it yields CASSHWSRLDVQYF.

A few counts support this clonotype. V is TRBV20-1 and J is TRBJ2-3; D remains ambiguous. Germline CDR1 DFQATT, CDR2 SNEGSKA (reference sequence). V lost 6 bases and J 3 bases, leaving 19 bases between the germline ends. The CDR3 consists of 15 residues. Here the CDR3 reads CSAKPLLPRTDTQYF. Written as DNA, the CDR3 is TGCAGTGCAAAACCGTTGTTGCCGAGGACAGATACGCAGTATTTT.

This clonotype was found many times. The chain is built from TRBV20-1 and TRBJ2-4; D is undetermined. Germline CDR1 DFQATT, CDR2 SNEGSKA (reference sequence). The CDR3 totals 14 residues. The V gene lost 0 bases and the J gene lost 5 bases, with 11 bases spanning the gap. For the CDR3, the DNA is TGCAGTGCTAGAGATACGTTAGGTCAAAACATTCAGTACTTC. Its translation: CSARDTLGQNIQYF.

V gene TRBV12-3 or TRBV12-4 combines with J gene TRBJ1-5; weak D call: TRBD1 (5 bases). V was clipped by 1 base and J by 2 bases, with 15 bases between them. The CDR3 loop spans 17 amino acids. The CDR3 region is CASSLGGQRGRNQPQHF. In nucleotides, the CDR3 is TGTGCCAGCAGTTTAGGGGGCCAGAGGGGCCGCAATCAGCCCCAGCATTTT.

This clonotype appeared many times. The CDR3 is CASSLHSSTDTQYF. As DNA, the CDR3 is TGTGCCAGCAGCTTGCACTCTAGCACAGATACGCAGTATTTT. V gene TRBV5-4 combines with J gene TRBJ2-3; D ambiguous. The CDR3 totals 14 residues. The germline V gene has CDR1 SGHNT and CDR2 YYREEE (reference sequence). V lost 1 base and J 0 bases, leaving 6 bases between the germline ends.

This clonotype was counted ten times or more. This chain connects TRBV6-5 to TRBJ1-3; 7 bases are shared with TRBD1. Trimming removed 2 bases from V and 0 bases from J; junction bases left unmatched: 13. CDR1 and CDR2 from the germline V gene are MNHEY and SVGAGI. The CDR3 length is 19 residues. CDR3 protein: CASSYPDIIQGRSGNTIYF. CDR3 in DNA: TGTGCCAGCAGTTACCCCGACATAATACAGGGGCGCTCTGGAAACACCATATATTTT.

As concerns this clonotype: A much larger clone sits a single nucleotide away, making a read error possible. This sequence joins TRBV7-6 and TRBJ2-2; TRBD2 matches at 8 bases. There are 16 residues in the CDR3. Germline values: CDR1 SGHVS, CDR2 FNYEAQ. The CDR3 sequence is CTSSLVAGSNTGELFF. CDR3 DNA sequence: TGTACCAGCAGCCTAGTAGCGGGGTCGAACACCGGGGAGCTGTTTTTT.

This clonotype has a count of ten or more. The V gene is TRBV2, the J gene TRBJ2-2; 7 bases fit TRBD1. The CDR3 contains 18 residues. With V trimmed by 6 bases and J by 2 bases, 15 bases remained unmatched. Germline CDR1 and CDR2: SNHLY and FYNNEI. This CDR3 reads CASSVTLDRRSNTGELFF. Written as DNA, the CDR3 is TGTGCCAGCAGCGTCACATTGGACAGGCGGAGTAACACCGGGGAGCTGTTTTTT.